One sample yielded the 9 T cell receptor beta chains listed below, sequenced in a study of shared clonotypes between healthy human individuals. The naive CD8 population came from CD45RO-negative cells selected for CCR7, without terminally differentiated effector memory CD45RA+ cells. Assay: immunoSEQ multiplex PCR; the TCRdb copy retains only in-frame clones and omits some. The sample carries some 2.1 million clones, 85% to 95% recorded once. Sequenced material: naive CD8+ T cells from PBMCs. The receptors shown here come from a man in his late teens or twenties in good health. Some clones in this sample may be carry-over from other donors' samples.

This clone showed up just a few times. The chain combines TRBV7-6 with TRBJ1-5; D not certain. CDR3 length: 14 residues. The germline V and J ends were trimmed by 1 base and 7 bases, with 11 bases remaining between them. Germline values: CDR1 SGHVS, CDR2 FNYEAQ. The CDR3 reads CASSLGKGGQPQHF. CDR3 DNA: TGTGCCAGCAGCTTAGGAAAGGGCGGCCAGCCCCAGCATTTT.

The chain links TRBV7-8 to TRBJ2-5; 8 bases fit TRBD1. Germline CDR1 is SGHVS and CDR2 is FQNEAQ. CDR3 length: 14 amino acids. With 5 bases clipped from V and 2 bases from J, the junction kept 4 bases outside the gene matches. CDR3 loop: CASSMRTGQETQYF. CDR3 coding DNA: TGTGCCAGCAGCATGCGGACAGGGCAAGAGACCCAGTACTTC.

As for this clone: Other DNA sequences in the sample encode the same CDR3. V usage is TRBV2 and J usage is TRBJ2-7; 14 bases map to TRBD2. The CDR3 extends over 14 amino acids. The germline gives CDR1 SNHLY, CDR2 FYNNEI. V lost 6 bases to trimming and J lost 4 bases; unmatched junction nucleotides: 2. The CDR3 DNA sequence: TGTGCCAGCAGGACTAGCGGGAGGGGTTACGAGCAGTACTTC. Translated, it gives CASRTSGRGYEQYF.

This sequence joins TRBV7-6 and TRBJ2-1; D is unclear. The germline CDR1 and CDR2 sequences are SGHVS and FNYEAQ. V was trimmed by 5 bases and J by 5 bases, leaving 19 bases between them. This CDR3 is 16 amino acids long. In nucleotides, the CDR3 is TGTGCCAGCAGCCCCATTTCCGGGTTTGTAGACAATGAGCAGTTCTTC. Protein sequence: CASSPISGFVDNEQFF.

Note on this clone: The same CDR3 is also encoded by other DNA sequences in this sample. V gene TRBV27 combines with J gene TRBJ2-7; 8 positions match TRBD1. The CDR3 contains 13 residues. From germline, CDR1 is MNHEY and CDR2 SMNVEV (reference sequence). V was pared by 6 bases and J by 4 bases, with 5 bases of the junction left unmatched. The CDR3 DNA reads TGTGCCAGCAGCCTGACAGGGGTATACGAGCAGTACTTC. Encoded protein: CASSLTGVYEQYF.

This sequence joins TRBV19 and TRBJ2-1, with D possibly TRBD2 on 6 matching bases. Looked up from germline, CDR1 is LNHDA and CDR2 is SQIVND (reference sequence). This CDR3 comprises 15 residues. The V end lost 5 bases, the J end lost 0 bases, and 11 bases lay between the germline ends. The CDR3 coding sequence is TGTGCCAGTAGTTTAAGCGGGCCCTCCTACAATGAGCAGTTCTTC. Its protein is CASSLSGPSYNEQFF. Variable domain in full (rest from reference TRBV19 and TRBJ2-1): DGGITQSPKYLFRKEGQNVTLSCEQNLNHDAMYWYRQDPGQGLRLIYYSQIVNDFQKGDIAEGYSVSREKKESFPLTVTSAQKNPTAFYLCASSLSGPSYNEQFFGPGTRLTVL.

This sequence joins TRBV7-9 and TRBJ2-1; D uncertain. Trimming left V 8 bases short and J 6 bases short, with 8 bases between. This CDR3 contains 11 residues. The germline V gene has CDR1 SEHNR and CDR2 FQNEAQ (reference sequence). CDR3 sequence: CASDGGNEQFF. In DNA form, the CDR3 reads TGTGCCAGCGACGGTGGCAATGAGCAGTTCTTC.

The chain links TRBV7-8 to TRBJ2-7; D is unclear. CDR3 length: 13 amino acids. Trimming removed 5 bases at V and 0 bases at J, with 8 bases between. Germline loops: CDR1 SGHVS, CDR2 FQNEAQ. DNA for the CDR3: TGTGCCAGCAGCCCCTATACCTCCTACGAGCAGTACTTC. Translation: CASSPYTSYEQYF.

This chain uses TRBV9 with TRBJ1-4, with a tentative D call TRBD1 (5 bases). CDR1 is SGDLS and CDR2 is YYNGEE in the germline V gene. The CDR3 contains 15 residues. V was shortened by 5 bases and J by 6 bases, with 17 bases between the two germline ends. CDR3 nucleotides: TGTGCCAGCAGGCCAGGACGAGACAGAGATGAAAAACTGTTTTTT. It codes for CASRPGRDRDEKLFF.